Below are 2 T cell receptor beta chains sequenced from a single sample in a study of a mutant IDH1 vaccine in newly diagnosed glioma. The time point: baseline, week 1 (first vaccination visit). Described treatment: pre-vaccination baseline after standard-of-care therapy. Clones were read by immunoSEQ multiplex PCR, and TCRdb kept only the in-frame ones, dropping some. The data contain about 51,000 clones, about three quarters of them singletons. The source was PBMCs, collected from a glioma patient treated with radiotherapy, temozolomide or both. The source of these receptors is a woman aged 40 to 50 with glioma.

The chain uses TRBV27 and TRBJ1-1; TRBD1 matches at 7 bases. Germline V CDR1 and CDR2: MNHEY, SMNVEV (reference sequence). Trimming cost V 4 bases and J 3 bases; bases outside gene matches: 5. The CDR3 loop spans 14 amino acids. The CDR3 loop reads CASSSGQRHTEAFF. For the CDR3, the DNA is TGTGCCAGCAGTTCGGGACAGCGGCACACTGAAGCTTTCTTT.

The chain couples TRBV6-5 to TRBJ1-1, with a tentative D call TRBD1 (6 bases). Trimming pared 2 bases from V and 1 base from J, leaving 8 bases between. This CDR3 contains 14 residues. Germline lookup yields CDR1 MNHEY and CDR2 SVGAGI. CDR3 nucleotide sequence: TGTGCCAGCAGTTACACAGGGACGAACACTGAAGCTTTCTTT. This gives the protein CASSYTGTNTEAFF.